This T cell receptor (beta chain) derives from a study of cytomegalovirus exposure and HLA in healthy donors. The repertoire was sequenced with immunoSEQ multiplex PCR; TCRdb's copy has only in-frame clones and lacks some. The sample has more than 95,000 clones; roughly 95% are singletons. This sequence was found in a man between 18 and 29 years old in good health and CMV-seronegative. What was sequenced was PBMCs.

In DNA form, the CDR3 reads TGTGCCAGCAGCTTAGTAGGCGGGAAGGACAATGAGCAGTTCTTC. Protein product: CASSLVGGKDNEQFF. This rearrangement joins TRBV7-9 to TRBJ2-1, with D tentatively TRBD2 (6 bases). This CDR3 contains 15 residues. Germline V CDR1 and CDR2: SEHNR, FQNEAQ (reference sequence). Deletions cut 1 base from V and 5 bases from J, with 12 bases between.